This T cell receptor beta chain was sequenced for a study of T cell responses to AZD1222 COVID-19 vaccine (dated by TCRdb to the early 2020s). Context from the whole study: AZD1222 recipients with second doses at about 4 weeks or about 12 weeks were pooled, because spike-specific TCR depth and breadth did not differ between schedules. TCR sequencing was performed for some 250 trial participants, of whom roughly 200 were given two doses of AZD1222 and around 26 were given two doses of MenACWY control vaccine. Enrollment into the trials was organized by age into subgroups of 18-55, 56-69 and 70-plus years, and those subgroups contained 148, 28 and 57 TCR-sequenced participants, respectively.

The research as a whole found: In the small 56-69-year group, the increase in depth fell short of significance, most likely because of low power. Spike-specific TCR breadth and depth rose significantly after two AZD1222 doses compared with day 0 and with MenACWY recipients. The vaccine-associated CD4 TCRs covered the entire spike protein, and the dominant responses fell in regions 160-218 and 743-854. Conclusions about previously exposed vaccinees are limited, since just six AZD1222 recipients were seropositive for SARS-CoV-2 at baseline. Because no day 14 peak-response samples were available, the repertoires could be characterized only after the peak T cell response. Epitopes outside the regions mutated in the B.1.351 and B.1.1.7 variants were reportedly recognized by nearly half of the unique spike-specific TCRs. Participants were mostly white British and included more females than males, and it was suggested by the authors that clonal diversity may have been underestimated.

The germline ends are 23 bases apart after V is trimmed by 5 bases and J by 4 bases. Its CDR3 holds 17 amino acids, cysteine through phenylalanine. Only the CDR3 part of the read is kept: 51 bases, read in frame from the first base. CDR1 and CDR2 are read off the germline V gene (reference sequence) as MNHNY and SVGAGI. Comments on this clone: The antigen this receptor binds is unknown. Base quality data are lacking; no much larger clone is found one base away.

The sample's time point label, in plain terms: baseline before first vaccination. Vaccinee samples were obtained from the UK trials COV001 and COV002, which included a single-blind randomized controlled phase 2/3 trial of AZD1222 (ChAdOx1 nCoV-19) in healthy adults. Trial participant PBMC samples were collected at day 0 and day 28 after the second dose for TCRbeta chain sequencing. The CDR3 regions of human TCRbeta chains were analyzed by immunosequencing. The study's processing was this. TCRs in the repertoires were compared against a reference library of SARS-CoV-2-specific TCRs that had been generated with the MIRA antigen-specificity platform. Breadth was defined as the fraction of unique TCRs that were SARS-CoV-2-associated, and depth was defined as the fraction of total T cells that were SARS-CoV-2-associated. Each spike-specific TCR was assigned to its reactive spike region and to a CD4 or CD8 class using the MIRA data. Log10-transformed breadth and depth values were compared by one-way ANOVA with Sidak's multiple comparisons tests. Drawn from immuneACCESS, this table holds only the in-frame rearrangements with V and J called that TCRdb kept. Clones are partly lost; checked studies trace under half to an unresolved V gene and leave the rest unexplained. V, J and clone size reflect that table, while D and trimming were determined from the DNA. The sample table contains roughly 150,000 clones; only one count was recorded for around nine tenths of them. The ten largest clones represent roughly 5% of the sample.

This TCR was recovered from an adult in good health. The V and J segments used are TRBV6-6 and TRBJ1-2; possibly the D gene is TRBD1, per 6 matching bases. The sample here was peripheral blood, taken on day 0 of AZD1222 vaccination. The CDR3 protein sequence reads: CASSRFGQWESVYGYTF. The nucleotide sequence is given as TGTGCCAGCAGTCGCTTTGGACAGTGGGAAAGTGTCTATGGCTACACCTTC.